Each of the 31 T cell receptor beta chains below was sequenced from the same sample in a study of cytomegalovirus exposure and HLA in healthy donors. The PCR used 60 Vbeta and 13 Jbeta primers. The data were produced by immunoSEQ multiplex PCR, yet TCRdb's version contains in-frame clones alone and is incomplete. The sample includes about 160,000 clones, 75% to 80% of them seen just once. Sequencing used PBMCs. These receptors all come from a woman aged 45-65 years in good health and CMV-seropositive.

V usage is TRBV4-3 and J usage is TRBJ2-3; 8 bases are shared with TRBD2. This CDR3 is built from 15 residues. The germline V gene encodes CDR1 LGHNA and CDR2 YSLEER. V dropped 4 bases and J dropped 6; count of bases not matched to a gene: 9. The CDR3 DNA is TGCGCCAGCAGCCCGGTCGGGGGGGCGTTGGATACGCAGTATTTT. It encodes CASSPVGGALDTQYF.

The chain combines TRBV18 with TRBJ2-3; tentatively, D is TRBD1 (6 bases). V dropped 4 bases and J dropped 2 bases, with 10 bases sitting between them. The germline CDR1 and CDR2 sequences are KGHSH and LQKENI. The CDR3 covers 14 residues. The CDR3 coding sequence is TGTGCCAGCTCACTCAGGGGCCCCACAGATACGCAGTATTTT. This sequence encodes CASSLRGPTDTQYF.

The chain combines TRBV18 with TRBJ1-2; D is undetermined. Trimming took off 0 bases at V and 0 bases at J, with 8 bases between the two ends. This CDR3 has 15 residues. Germline loops: CDR1 KGHSH, CDR2 LQKENI. The CDR3 DNA reads as TGTGCCAGCTCACCACCGGGCTCTCCTAACTATGGCTACACCTTC. It codes for CASSPPGSPNYGYTF.

This chain connects TRBV7-2 to TRBJ1-1; maybe TRBD1 (5 bases). Germline-derived CDR1 and CDR2 are SGHTA and FQGNSA. V lost 8 bases to trimming and J lost 7 bases, with 14 bases between them. This CDR3 is built from 12 residues. CDR3: CASRRGRIEAFF. The CDR3 nucleotides are TGTGCCAGCCGTAGGGGCCGCATTGAAGCTTTCTTT.

The CDR3 protein is CASSQGWGEGSYNEQFF. For the CDR3, the DNA is TGCGCCAGCAGCCAGGGTTGGGGGGAGGGGTCCTACAATGAGCAGTTCTTC. The V and J genes are TRBV4-1 and TRBJ2-1, with TRBD2 matching 7 bases. CDR1 is MGHRA and CDR2 is YSYEKL in the germline V gene. The CDR3 length is 17 residues. Trimming removed 3 bases from V and 1 base from J; junction bases left unmatched: 9.

The genes are TRBV7-2 and TRBJ2-7; D unresolved. With 3 bases removed from V and 0 bases from J, the gap between germline ends came to 6 bases. This CDR3 has 13 amino acids. The V gene's germline CDR1 is SGHTA and CDR2 FQGNSA. The CDR3 sequence is CASSFSISYEQYF. CDR3 sequence (DNA): TGTGCCAGCAGCTTCAGTATCTCCTACGAGCAGTACTTC.

The chain links TRBV6-1 to TRBJ2-6; D perhaps matches TRBD2 (7 bases). CDR1 MNHNS and CDR2 SASEGT come from the germline V gene. This CDR3 region has 15 residues. The V and J ends lost 4 bases and 4 bases respectively, with 11 bases between them. The CDR3, as DNA: TGTGCCAGCAGTGGGGGGGGGCAAGGGGCCAACGTCCTGACTTTC. Protein product: CASSGGGQGANVLTF.

The rearrangement uses TRBV2 and TRBJ1-1, with a tentative D call TRBD1 (6 bases). V was pared by 4 bases and J by 4 bases, with 10 bases between. The germline V gene encodes CDR1 SNHLY and CDR2 FYNNEI. The CDR3 has 13 residues. For the CDR3, the DNA is TGTGCCAGCAGTGTACAGGGATTCACTGAAGCTTTCTTT. Protein sequence: CASSVQGFTEAFF.

CDR3 amino acids: CASSETGGTGEGYTF. The CDR3 nucleotides are TGTGCCAGCAGTGAAACAGGCGGGACAGGAGAAGGCTACACCTTC. This rearrangement joins TRBV2 to TRBJ1-2; 8 bases map to TRBD1. The V gene's germline CDR1 is SNHLY and CDR2 FYNNEI. V shed 2 bases, J shed 8 bases, and the junction held 10 bases outside the gene matches. The CDR3 covers 15 residues.

V gene TRBV6-1 combines with J gene TRBJ1-5, with TRBD1 matching over 9 bases. The germline V gene has CDR1 MNHNS and CDR2 SASEGT. Trimming at V came to 6 bases and at J to 5 bases, leaving 8 bases not matched to a gene. The CDR3 spans 15 residues. CDR3 coding DNA: TGTGCCAGCAGGATGTCGACAGGGGGAGATCAGCCCCAGCATTTT. Amino acids: CASRMSTGGDQPQHF.

This chain uses TRBV4-2 with TRBJ2-3; possibly TRBD2 for D (6 bases). Germline V gene sequence: CDR1 LGHNA, CDR2 YNFKEQ. This CDR3 is built from 15 residues. The V end lost 0 bases, the J end lost 2 bases, and 9 bases lay between the germline ends. CDR3 sequence reads: CASSQDRLVTDTQYF. CDR3 in DNA: TGTGCCAGCAGCCAAGATCGACTAGTCACAGATACGCAGTATTTT.

The chain recombines TRBV15 with TRBJ1-2, with 8 bases matching TRBD1. Germline loops: CDR1 LNHNV, CDR2 YYDKDF (reference sequence). V dropped 3 bases and J dropped 8; count of bases not matched to a gene: 2. The CDR3 covers 12 residues. The CDR3 region is CATSSGQGGYTF. DNA for the CDR3: TGTGCCACCAGCAGCGGACAGGGCGGCTACACCTTC.

Only one count was recorded for this clone. One junction end does not reproduce the germline sequence, and a read error may be involved. The chain recombines TRBV2 with TRBJ1-3; D remains ambiguous. The CDR3 has 14 residues. Looked up from germline, CDR1 is SNHLY and CDR2 is FYNNEI. The CDR3 sequence is CASSEGGSGNTIYF. The CDR3 DNA reads TGTGCCAGCAGCGAAGGCGGGTCTGGAAACACCATATATTTT.

This clone was counted between two and nine times. The V gene is TRBV4-1, the J gene TRBJ2-2; 8 bases line up with TRBD2. CDR1 MGHRA and CDR2 YSYEKL come from the germline V gene. The CDR3 extends over 18 amino acids. V shed 4 bases, J shed 7 bases, and the junction held 17 bases outside the gene matches. The CDR3 region is CASSRATGGLEQGGELFF. The CDR3 DNA follows: TGCGCCAGCAGCCGAGCTACCGGGGGACTAGAACAAGGCGGGGAGCTGTTTTTT.

This chain uses TRBV9 with TRBJ2-2; D is ambiguous. CDR1 SGDLS and CDR2 YYNGEE come from the germline V gene. CDR3 length equals 12 residues. Trimming cost V 7 bases and J 5 bases, with 9 bases left between them. For the CDR3, the DNA is TGTGCCAGCGGCGCCCGGACCGGGGAGCTGTTTTTT. This gives the protein CASGARTGELFF.

The V gene is TRBV6-5, the J gene TRBJ1-2; D remains unclear. The V gene lost 0 bases and the J gene lost 8 bases, with 13 bases spanning the gap. The CDR3 sequence is 14 residues long. CDR1 and CDR2 (germline): MNHEY, SVGAGI. The CDR3: CASSYSVMTGGYTF. CDR3 DNA: TGTGCCAGCAGTTACTCGGTCATGACGGGAGGCTACACCTTC.

The genes are TRBV5-1 and TRBJ1-3; D uncertain. The CDR3 is made up of 16 amino acids. The V and J ends lost 2 bases and 0 bases respectively, with 12 bases between them. Germline lookup yields CDR1 SGHRS and CDR2 YFSETQ. The CDR3: CASSFRGPDSGNTIYF. CDR3 DNA sequence: TGCGCCAGCAGCTTTAGAGGGCCGGACTCTGGAAACACCATATATTTT.

This clone came up a few times. Mismatch with germline at one junction end may stem from a read error. V and J are TRBV28 and TRBJ2-7; TRBD1 agrees at 7 bases. This CDR3 spans 12 amino acids. Germline V gene data show CDR1 as MDHEN and CDR2 as SYDVKM. DNA of the CDR3: TGTGCCAGCAGTTTATGGGGGCTACAGGGGACCTTC. Translation: CASSLWGLQGTF.

V usage is TRBV7-9 and J usage is TRBJ1-2; 7 nucleotides match TRBD1. This CDR3 comprises 15 residues. After removal of 4 bases from V and 1 base from J, the junction contained 6 bases not matched to a gene. Germline CDR1 SEHNR, CDR2 FQNEAQ (reference sequence). This CDR3 reads CASSSPGQSNYGYTF. In nucleotides, the CDR3 is TGTGCCAGCAGCTCACCGGGACAGAGTAACTATGGCTACACCTTC.

V is TRBV9 and J is TRBJ2-3; the match to TRBD2 covers 9 bases. CDR3 size: 17 residues. Germline V gene data show CDR1 as SGDLS and CDR2 as YYNGEE. Unmatched junction bases numbered 6, after V lost 0 bases and J lost 1 base. CDR3 DNA sequence: TGTGCCAGCAGCGTAGACCGGGGCGGGAGGGGCACAGATACGCAGTATTTT. Translated, it gives CASSVDRGGRGTDTQYF.

The CDR3 loop is CASSSPQGEDEQYF. For the CDR3, the DNA is TGTGCCAGCAGTTCCCCCCAGGGTGAGGACGAGCAGTACTTC. The V gene is TRBV28, the J gene TRBJ2-7, with D tentatively TRBD1 (5 bases). The length of the CDR3 is 14 residues. Trimming left V 4 bases short and J 5 bases short, with 15 bases between. The germline V gene encodes CDR1 MDHEN and CDR2 SYDVKM.

The CDR3 bases are TGTGCCAGCCGCTTCGGCGGCGCAACTAATGAAAAACTGTTTTTT. Protein: CASRFGGATNEKLFF. The chain carries TRBV27 and TRBJ1-4; D gene uncertain. Trimming removed 8 bases at V and 0 bases at J, with 13 bases between. Germline V lookup: CDR1 MNHEY, CDR2 SMNVEV (reference sequence). The CDR3 covers 15 residues.

The chain's CDR3 is CASSVPSPGQSRNSYNEQFF. CDR3 in DNA: TGTGCCAGCAGCGTACCTTCACCCGGACAGTCCAGAAACTCCTACAATGAGCAGTTCTTC. V gene TRBV9 combines with J gene TRBJ2-1, with D possibly TRBD1 on 6 matching bases. The CDR3 covers 20 residues. Germline lookup yields CDR1 SGDLS and CDR2 YYNGEE. Trimming shortened V by 1 base and J by 0 bases, and 23 bases separated the two germline ends.

The V call is TRBV15, the J call TRBJ1-5; TRBD1 aligns across 7 bases. With 2 bases clipped from V and 1 base from J, the junction kept 2 bases outside the gene matches. Germline CDR1 is LNHNV and CDR2 is YYDKDF (reference sequence). This CDR3 comprises 15 residues. The CDR3 region is CATSRTGQSNQPQHF. CDR3 coding DNA: TGTGCCACCAGCAGAACGGGACAGAGCAATCAGCCCCAGCATTTT.

The count of this clone is one. This chain links TRBV20-1 with TRBJ1-1; D unresolved. This CDR3 contains 11 residues. Germline CDR1 is DFQATT and CDR2 is SNEGSKA (reference sequence). V lost 3 bases to trimming and J lost 4 bases, with 6 bases between them. The CDR3 nucleotides read TGCAGTGCTAGCCCGGGCACTGAAGCTTTCTTT. It encodes CSASPGTEAFF.

This chain uses TRBV28 with TRBJ2-2, with D tentatively TRBD1 (6 bases). Germline CDR1 reads MDHEN; CDR2 reads SYDVKM. V lost 6 bases, J lost 5 bases, and 13 bases lay in between. CDR3 size: 14 residues. The CDR3 region has the DNA TGTGCCAGCAGGTGGGGGCGAGGGACCGGGGAGCTGTTTTTT. It encodes CASRWGRGTGELFF.

J is TRBJ2-1 and V is TRBV4-2; D is ambiguous. The CDR3 is 18 residues long. V lost 0 bases, J lost 0 bases, and 15 bases lay in between. Germline V gene lookup returns CDR1 LGHNA and CDR2 YNFKEQ. CDR3 sequence: CASSQDRSPESSYNEQFF. In nucleotides, the CDR3 is TGTGCCAGCAGCCAAGATCGAAGCCCGGAGAGCTCCTACAATGAGCAGTTCTTC.

For the CDR3, the DNA is TGTGCCAGCAGCCTGATAGGGCGGGTCGGGAATGAGCAGTTCTTC. Amino acids: CASSLIGRVGNEQFF. The genes are TRBV11-2 and TRBJ2-1, with TRBD2 as a possible D gene (5 bases). Trimming took 5 bases from V and 7 from J, leaving 18 bases between them. This CDR3 region has 15 residues. The germline CDR1 and CDR2 sequences are SGHAT and FQNNGV.

This clone has more than one count but fewer than ten. This chain links TRBV9 with TRBJ2-5, with TRBD2 matching 8 bases. The trim removed 0 bases at V and 5 bases at J, leaving 6 bases unmatched. From germline, CDR1 is SGDLS and CDR2 YYNGEE. The CDR3 is 15 residues long. The CDR3 DNA sequence: TGTGCCAGCAGCGTAGCGGGGGGGCCAGTTGAGACCCAGTACTTC. This translates into CASSVAGGPVETQYF. The full variable domain, completed using reference TRBV9 and TRBJ2-5, is DSGVTQTPKHLITATGQRVTLRCSPRSGDLSVYWYQQSLDQGLQFLIQYYNGEERAKGNILERFSAQQFPDLHSELNLSSLELGDSALYFCASSVAGGPVETQYFGPGTRLLVL.

This clone was seen a handful of times. The chain is built from TRBV27 and TRBJ2-1; the match to TRBD1 covers 8 bases. This CDR3 is 14 amino acids long. V gave up 0 bases and J gave up 9 bases; unmatched junction bases: 4. The V gene's germline CDR1 is MNHEY and CDR2 SMNVEV (reference sequence). The CDR3 coding sequence is TGTGCCAGCAGTTTATCGGGGACAGGCGGTGAGCAGTTCTTC. This sequence encodes CASSLSGTGGEQFF.

Of note for this clone: An end of the junction does not agree with germline; a read error may underlie this. The chain recombines TRBV10-3 with TRBJ2-5; possible D gene TRBD1, 6 bases. Germline V lookup: CDR1 ENHRY, CDR2 SYGVKD. The CDR3 runs to 13 residues. CDR3 sequence reads: CASNRDLGEAQYF. The CDR3 nucleotides read TGTGCCAGCAACAGGGATCTCGGAGAGGCCCAGTACTTC.